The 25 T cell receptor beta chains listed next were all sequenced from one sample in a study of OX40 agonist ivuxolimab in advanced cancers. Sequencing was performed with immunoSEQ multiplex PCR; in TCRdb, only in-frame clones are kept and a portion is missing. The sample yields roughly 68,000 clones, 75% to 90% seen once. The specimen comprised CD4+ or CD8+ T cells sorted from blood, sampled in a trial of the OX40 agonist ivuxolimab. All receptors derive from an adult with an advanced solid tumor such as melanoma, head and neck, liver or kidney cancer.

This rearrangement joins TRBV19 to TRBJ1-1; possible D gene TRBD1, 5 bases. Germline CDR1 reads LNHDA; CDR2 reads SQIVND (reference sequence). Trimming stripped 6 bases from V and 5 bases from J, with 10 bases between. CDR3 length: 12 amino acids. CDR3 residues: CASRGVGTEAFF. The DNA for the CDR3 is TGTGCCAGTAGGGGGGTCGGGACTGAAGCTTTCTTT.

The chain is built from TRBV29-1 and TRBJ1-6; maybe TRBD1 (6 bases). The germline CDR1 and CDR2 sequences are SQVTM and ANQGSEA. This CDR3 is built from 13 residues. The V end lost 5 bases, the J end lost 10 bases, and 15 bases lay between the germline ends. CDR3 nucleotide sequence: TGCAGCGTTCAAGTAGGGGGGGTCTCACCCCTCCACTTT. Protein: CSVQVGGVSPLHF.

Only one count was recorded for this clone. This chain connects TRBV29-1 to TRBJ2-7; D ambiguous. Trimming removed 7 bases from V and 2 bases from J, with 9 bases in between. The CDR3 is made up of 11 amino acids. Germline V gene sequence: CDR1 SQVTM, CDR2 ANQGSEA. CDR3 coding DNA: TGCAGCGGGGTCTACACCTACGAGCAGTACTTC. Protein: CSGVYTYEQYF.

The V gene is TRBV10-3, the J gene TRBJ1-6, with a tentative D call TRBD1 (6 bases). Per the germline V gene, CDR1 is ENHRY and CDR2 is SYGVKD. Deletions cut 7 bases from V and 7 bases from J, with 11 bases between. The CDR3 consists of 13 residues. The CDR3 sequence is CAITTDSNSPLHF. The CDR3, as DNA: TGTGCCATCACCACGGACAGCAATTCACCCCTCCACTTT.

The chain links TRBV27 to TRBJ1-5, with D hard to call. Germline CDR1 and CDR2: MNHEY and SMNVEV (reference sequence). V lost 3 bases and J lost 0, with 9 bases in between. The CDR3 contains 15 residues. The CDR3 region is CASSFSGGSNQPQHF. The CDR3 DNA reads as TGTGCCAGCAGTTTCTCGGGCGGTAGCAATCAGCCCCAGCATTTT.

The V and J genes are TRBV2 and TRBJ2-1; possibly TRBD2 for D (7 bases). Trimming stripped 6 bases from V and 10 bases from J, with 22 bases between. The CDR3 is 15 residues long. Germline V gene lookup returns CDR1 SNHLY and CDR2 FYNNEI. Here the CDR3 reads CASSAPGGPSGEQFF. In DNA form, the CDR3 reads TGTGCCAGCAGCGCCCCGGGGGGCCCCTCTGGGGAGCAGTTCTTC.

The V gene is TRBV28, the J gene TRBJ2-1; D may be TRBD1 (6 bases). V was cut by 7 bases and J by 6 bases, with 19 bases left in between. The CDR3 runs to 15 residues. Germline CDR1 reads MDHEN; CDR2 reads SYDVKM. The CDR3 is CASIGDGGPPNEQFF. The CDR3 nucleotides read TGTGCCAGCATTGGGGATGGGGGCCCCCCCAATGAGCAGTTCTTC.

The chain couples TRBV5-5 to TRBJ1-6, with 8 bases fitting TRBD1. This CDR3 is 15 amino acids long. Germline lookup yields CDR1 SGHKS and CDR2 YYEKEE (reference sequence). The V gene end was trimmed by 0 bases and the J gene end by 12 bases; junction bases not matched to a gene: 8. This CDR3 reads CASSLAKDREVPLHF. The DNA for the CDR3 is TGTGCCAGCAGCTTGGCCAAGGACAGGGAGGTACCCCTCCACTTT.

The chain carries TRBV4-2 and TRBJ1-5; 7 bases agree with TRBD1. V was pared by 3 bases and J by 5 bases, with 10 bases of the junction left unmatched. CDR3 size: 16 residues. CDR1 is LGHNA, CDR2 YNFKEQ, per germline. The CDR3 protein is CASSQGGQRDDQPQHF. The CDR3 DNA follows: TGTGCCAGCAGCCAGGGGGGACAGAGAGATGATCAGCCCCAGCATTTT.

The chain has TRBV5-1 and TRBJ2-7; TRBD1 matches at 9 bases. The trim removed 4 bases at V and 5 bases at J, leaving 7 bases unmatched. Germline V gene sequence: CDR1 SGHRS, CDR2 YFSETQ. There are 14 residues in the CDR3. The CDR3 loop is CASSLGQGTNEQYF. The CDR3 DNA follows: TGCGCCAGCAGCCTGGGACAGGGAACTAACGAGCAGTACTTC.

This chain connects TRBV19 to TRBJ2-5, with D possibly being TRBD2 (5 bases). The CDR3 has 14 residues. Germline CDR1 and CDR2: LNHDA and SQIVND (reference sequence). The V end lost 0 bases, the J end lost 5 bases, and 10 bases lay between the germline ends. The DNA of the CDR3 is TGTGCCAGTAGTATAGATCGGGGTAGTGAGACCCAGTACTTC. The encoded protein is CASSIDRGSETQYF.

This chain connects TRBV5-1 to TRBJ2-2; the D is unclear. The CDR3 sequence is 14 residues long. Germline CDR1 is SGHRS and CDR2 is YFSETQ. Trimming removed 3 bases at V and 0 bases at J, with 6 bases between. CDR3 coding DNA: TGCGCCAGCAGCTCACGCACGAACACCGGGGAGCTGTTTTTT. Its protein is CASSSRTNTGELFF.

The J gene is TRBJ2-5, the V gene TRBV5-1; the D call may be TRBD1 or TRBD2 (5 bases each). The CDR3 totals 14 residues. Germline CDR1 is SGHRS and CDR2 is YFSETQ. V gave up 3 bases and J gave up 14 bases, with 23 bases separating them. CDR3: CASSSSGTDGREYF. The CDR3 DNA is TGCGCCAGCAGCTCGAGTGGGACGGATGGTAGGGAATACTTC.

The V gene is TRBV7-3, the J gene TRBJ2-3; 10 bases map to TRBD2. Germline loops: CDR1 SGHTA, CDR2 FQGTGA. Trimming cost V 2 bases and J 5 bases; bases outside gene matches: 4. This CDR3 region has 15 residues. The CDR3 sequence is CASSLLAGDQDTQYF. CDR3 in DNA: TGTGCCAGCAGCTTACTAGCGGGGGATCAAGATACGCAGTATTTT.

The CDR3 DNA sequence: TGTGCCAGCTCACCAAAGAGGGGGTACAATGAGCAGTTCTTC. It codes for CASSPKRGYNEQFF. V gene TRBV18 combines with J gene TRBJ2-1, with a possible D match to TRBD1 (6 bases). The CDR3 extends over 14 amino acids. CDR1 and CDR2 (germline): KGHSH, LQKENI. Trimming left V 2 bases short and J 4 bases short, with 9 bases between.

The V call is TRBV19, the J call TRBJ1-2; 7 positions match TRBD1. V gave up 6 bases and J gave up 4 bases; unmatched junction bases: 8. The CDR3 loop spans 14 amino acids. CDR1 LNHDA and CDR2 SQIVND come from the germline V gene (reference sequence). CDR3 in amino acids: CASRSSGQFYGYTF. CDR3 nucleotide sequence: TGTGCCAGTAGATCTTCGGGACAGTTCTATGGCTACACCTTC.

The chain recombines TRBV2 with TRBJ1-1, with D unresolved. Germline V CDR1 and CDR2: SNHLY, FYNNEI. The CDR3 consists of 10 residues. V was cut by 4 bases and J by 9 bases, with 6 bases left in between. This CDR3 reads CASSVYQAFF. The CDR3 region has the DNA TGTGCCAGCAGTGTATACCAAGCTTTCTTT.

This CDR3 reads CSVAYRQGLGEAFF. In DNA, the CDR3 is TGCAGCGTTGCCTATCGACAGGGTCTGGGTGAAGCTTTCTTT. The chain employs TRBV29-1 and TRBJ1-1; 7 positions match TRBD1. Trimming cost V 4 bases and J 7 bases; bases outside gene matches: 12. Germline V gene lookup returns CDR1 SQVTM and CDR2 ANQGSEA. The CDR3 totals 14 residues.

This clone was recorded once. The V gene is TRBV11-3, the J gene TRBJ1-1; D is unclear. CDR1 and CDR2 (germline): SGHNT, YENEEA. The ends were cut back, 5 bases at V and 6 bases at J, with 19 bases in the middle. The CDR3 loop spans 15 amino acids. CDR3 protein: CASSARVGNVAEAFF. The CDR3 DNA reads TGTGCCAGCAGCGCTAGGGTGGGCAACGTCGCTGAAGCTTTCTTT.

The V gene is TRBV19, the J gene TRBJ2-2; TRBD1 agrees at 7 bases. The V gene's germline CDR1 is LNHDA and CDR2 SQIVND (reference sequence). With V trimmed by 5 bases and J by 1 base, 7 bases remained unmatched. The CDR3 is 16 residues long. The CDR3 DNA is TGTGCCAGTAGTTATCAGGGGGACAAGAACACCGGGGAGCTGTTTTTT. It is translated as CASSYQGDKNTGELFF.

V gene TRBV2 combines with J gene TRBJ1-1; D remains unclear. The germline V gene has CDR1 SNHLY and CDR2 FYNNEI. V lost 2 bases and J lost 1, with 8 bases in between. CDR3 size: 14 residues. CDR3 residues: CASSERGGNTEAFF. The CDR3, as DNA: TGTGCCAGCAGTGAACGAGGAGGGAACACTGAAGCTTTCTTT. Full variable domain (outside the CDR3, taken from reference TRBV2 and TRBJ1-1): EPEVTQTPSHQVTQMGQEVILRCVPISNHLYFYWYRQILGQKVEFLVSFYNNEISEKSEIFDDQFSVERPDGSNFTLKIRSTKLEDSAMYFCASSERGGNTEAFFGQGTRLTVV.

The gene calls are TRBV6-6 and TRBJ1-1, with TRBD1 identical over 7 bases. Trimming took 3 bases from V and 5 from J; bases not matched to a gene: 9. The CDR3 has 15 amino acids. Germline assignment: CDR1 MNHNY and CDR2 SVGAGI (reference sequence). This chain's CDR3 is CASSYRGGGSTEAFF. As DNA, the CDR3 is TGTGCCAGCAGTTATAGAGGGGGCGGATCGACTGAAGCTTTCTTT.

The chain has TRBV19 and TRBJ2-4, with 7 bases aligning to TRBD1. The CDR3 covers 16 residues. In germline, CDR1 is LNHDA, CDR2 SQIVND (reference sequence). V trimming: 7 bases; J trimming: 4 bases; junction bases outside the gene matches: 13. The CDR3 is CASTPLTGRGKNIQYF. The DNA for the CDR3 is TGTGCCAGTACCCCCCTGACAGGGCGAGGGAAAAACATTCAGTACTTC.

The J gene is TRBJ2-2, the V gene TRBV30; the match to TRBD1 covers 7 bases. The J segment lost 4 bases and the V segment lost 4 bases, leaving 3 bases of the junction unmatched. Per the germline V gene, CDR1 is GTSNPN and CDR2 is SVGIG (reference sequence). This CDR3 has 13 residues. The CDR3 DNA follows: TGTGCCTGGACCCCAGGGGGCACCGGGGAGCTGTTTTTT. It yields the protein CAWTPGGTGELFF.

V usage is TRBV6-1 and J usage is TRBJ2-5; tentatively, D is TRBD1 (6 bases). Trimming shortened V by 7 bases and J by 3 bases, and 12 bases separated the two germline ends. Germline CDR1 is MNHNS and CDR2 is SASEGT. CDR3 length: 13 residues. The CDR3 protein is CASTRDNKETQYF. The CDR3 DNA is TGTGCCAGCACTCGGGACAACAAAGAGACCCAGTACTTC.